The 19 T cell receptor beta chains listed next were all sequenced from one sample in a study of T cell responses to AZD1222 COVID-19 vaccine. This table comes from immunoSEQ multiplex PCR, and its TCRdb copy is limited to in-frame clones, with some not included. This sample has about 130,000 clones, with 75% to 90% found just once. The sample in question was peripheral blood, obtained on day 0 of AZD1222 vaccination. Receptors were obtained from an adult in good health.

The J gene is TRBJ2-3, the V gene TRBV5-6, with 7 bases matching TRBD1. V shed 2 bases, J shed 4 bases, and the junction held 4 bases outside the gene matches. The CDR3 extends over 14 amino acids. From germline, CDR1 is SGHDT and CDR2 YYEEEE. The CDR3 sequence: CASSLGQGADTQYF. In nucleotides, the CDR3 is TGTGCCAGCAGCTTAGGTCAGGGGGCAGATACGCAGTATTTT.

The V and J genes are TRBV11-2 and TRBJ2-7; the D is unclear. Germline loops: CDR1 SGHAT, CDR2 FQNNGV. V was shortened by 1 base and J by 5 bases, with 3 bases between the two germline ends. CDR3 size: 11 residues. CDR3 sequence: CASSLAHEQYF. The CDR3 nucleotides read TGTGCCAGCAGCTTAGCCCACGAGCAGTACTTC.

The chain is built from TRBV6-5 and TRBJ1-3, with 7 bases that match TRBD1. Germline V CDR1 and CDR2: MNHEY, SVGAGI. Germline trimming cut 0 bases from V and 4 bases from J; bases unmatched to any gene: 6. The CDR3 extends over 16 amino acids. This CDR3 is CASSYSEGAGGNTIYF. The CDR3 coding sequence is TGTGCCAGCAGTTACTCAGAGGGGGCAGGAGGAAACACCATATATTTT.

This chain links TRBV11-2 with TRBJ2-1; 7 bases are shared with TRBD2. Germline CDR1 SGHAT, CDR2 FQNNGV. The CDR3 has 13 amino acids. With V trimmed by 8 bases and J by 4 bases, 5 bases remained unmatched. The CDR3 nucleotides read TGTGCCAGCGCGGGACTACTATACAATGAGCAGTTCTTC. Translated: CASAGLLYNEQFF. The entire variable domain, with the rest obtained from reference TRBV11-2 and TRBJ2-1, is as follows: EAGVAQSPRYKIIEKRQSVAFWCNPISGHATLYWYQQILGQGPKLLIQFQNNGVVDDSQLPKDRFSAERLKGVDSTLKIQPAKLEDSAVYLCASAGLLYNEQFFGPGTRLTVL.

The rearrangement uses TRBV11-2 and TRBJ2-7; TRBD1 agrees at 7 bases. The CDR3 runs to 12 residues. After removal of 5 bases from V and 6 bases from J, the junction contained 4 bases not matched to a gene. Germline values: CDR1 SGHAT, CDR2 FQNNGV. CDR3 coding DNA: TGTGCCAGCAGCCTTACAGGGGCCGAGCAGTACTTC. The encoded protein is CASSLTGAEQYF.

The chain joins TRBV11-3 to TRBJ1-1; the D is unclear. CDR3 size: 11 residues. The germline V and J ends were trimmed by 5 bases and 6 bases, with 7 bases remaining between them. CDR1 SGHNT and CDR2 YENEEA come from the germline V gene. The CDR3, as DNA: TGTGCCAGCAGCCGTAGCGCTGAAGCTTTCTTT. Protein product: CASSRSAEAFF. Looking up the rest from reference TRBV11-3 and TRBJ1-1 gives the full variable domain: EAGVVQSPRYKIIEKKQPVAFWCNPISGHNTLYWYLQNLGQGPELLIRYENEEAVDDSQLPKDRFSAERLKGVDSTLKIQPAELGDSAVYLCASSRSAEAFFGQGTRLTVV.

The J gene is TRBJ2-3, the V gene TRBV7-9; no firm D call. CDR3 size: 12 residues. The germline gives CDR1 SEHNR, CDR2 FQNEAQ (reference sequence). The ends were cut back, 1 base at V and 7 bases at J, with 6 bases in the middle. CDR3: CASSLGSNTQYF. CDR3 coding DNA: TGTGCCAGCAGCTTAGGGTCAAATACGCAGTATTTT.

This clone was seen only once. The V and J genes are TRBV3-1 (or the pseudogene TRBV3-2) and TRBJ2-7, with 9 bases fitting TRBD2. The junction had 18 bases not matched to a gene; V was cut back by 3 bases and J by 6 bases. Germline CDR1 and CDR2: LGHDT and YNNKEL (reference sequence). The CDR3 extends over 18 amino acids. CDR3 sequence (DNA): TGTGCCAGCAGCCAGATAGCGGGGGTCATCCCAATTCGTTGCGAGCAGTACTTC. It yields the protein CASSQIAGVIPIRCEQYF.

This sequence joins TRBV9 and TRBJ1-1, with 10 bases matching TRBD1. The length of the CDR3 is 13 residues. CDR1 SGDLS and CDR2 YYNGEE come from the germline V gene. Trimming at V came to 3 bases and at J to 8 bases, leaving 4 bases not matched to a gene. CDR3 DNA: TGTGCCAGCAGCGCGGGACAGGGGAACGAAGCTTTCTTT. This encodes CASSAGQGNEAFF.

The chain joins TRBV9 to TRBJ1-6, with D unclear. This CDR3 has 13 amino acids. CDR1 is SGDLS, CDR2 YYNGEE, per germline. V gave up 6 bases and J gave up 9 bases, with 13 bases separating them. The CDR3 DNA reads TGTGCCAGCATGGCTGGGGTCGGTTCACCCCTCCACTTT. This translates into CASMAGVGSPLHF.

The genes are TRBV11-1 and TRBJ1-2, with 9 bases aligning to TRBD1. The CDR3 runs to 16 residues. Per germline, CDR1 SGHAT and CDR2 FQDESV (reference sequence). With V trimmed by 5 bases and J by 8 bases, 15 bases remained unmatched. CDR3 sequence reads: CASSLGTGFSSVGYTF. Written as DNA, the CDR3 is TGTGCCAGCAGCCTCGGGACAGGGTTTTCATCAGTAGGCTACACCTTC.

The chain uses TRBV2 and TRBJ2-2; 7 bases fit TRBD1. Germline V gives CDR1 SNHLY, CDR2 FYNNEI. V lost 9 bases and J lost 6; bases outside the gene matches: 10. CDR3 size: 14 residues. As DNA, the CDR3 is TGTGCCAGTTCCCGACAGGGTTTCCCCGGGGAGCTGTTTTTT. Protein product: CASSRQGFPGELFF.

V is TRBV5-1 and J is TRBJ2-5; 9 positions match TRBD1. The CDR3 consists of 16 residues. The V segment lost 4 bases and the J segment 4 bases; nucleotides outside the gene matches: 11. The germline V gene has CDR1 SGHRS and CDR2 YFSETQ. The CDR3 reads CASSGGQGSWAETQYF. The DNA for the CDR3 is TGCGCCAGCAGCGGAGGACAGGGGAGTTGGGCAGAGACCCAGTACTTC.

This chain connects TRBV6-5 to TRBJ1-2; maybe TRBD1 (5 bases). The CDR3 contains 13 residues. V dropped 7 bases and J dropped 6 bases, with 15 bases sitting between them. Germline CDR1 and CDR2: MNHEY and SVGAGI. Here the CDR3 reads CASNLGTGHGYTF. The CDR3 DNA is TGTGCCAGCAACCTCGGGACCGGTCATGGCTACACCTTC.

In this sample, this clone turned up once. The rearrangement joins TRBV18 to TRBJ2-7; TRBD1 matches 8 bases. Germline V gene data show CDR1 as KGHSH and CDR2 as LQKENI. J gave up 0 bases and V 5 bases, and 6 bases lay outside the gene matches. The CDR3 is 15 residues long. The CDR3, as DNA: TGTGCCAGCTCAGATACCGGGACAGGCTCCTACGAGCAGTACTTC. Amino acids: CASSDTGTGSYEQYF.

The chain uses TRBV6-6 and TRBJ1-2; 8 bases are a match to TRBD1. The CDR3 spans 12 residues. Germline V gene lookup returns CDR1 MNHNY and CDR2 SVGAGI (reference sequence). CDR3 coding DNA: TGTGCAGCAGGGGGCGTAAGATATGGCTACACCTTC. Amino acids: CAAGGVRYGYTF.

The rearrangement links TRBV7-2 to TRBJ1-1; possibly TRBD1 for D (6 bases). V was cut by 1 base and J by 4 bases, with 10 bases left in between. CDR1 SGHTA and CDR2 FQGNSA come from the germline V gene. This CDR3 is 14 amino acids long. This CDR3 is CASSLEGGRTEAFF. CDR3 sequence (DNA): TGTGCCAGCAGCTTAGAAGGGGGGCGCACTGAAGCTTTCTTT.

Only a few counts were recorded for this clone. The chain joins TRBV9 to TRBJ2-2, with D unclear. The CDR3 totals 14 residues. Trimming left V 0 bases short and J 5 bases short, with 8 bases between. The germline V gene encodes CDR1 SGDLS and CDR2 YYNGEE. The CDR3 is CASSVVPVTGELFF. CDR3 bases: TGTGCCAGCAGCGTAGTACCAGTTACCGGGGAGCTGTTTTTT.

The chain joins TRBV7-3 to TRBJ2-2, with D perhaps matching TRBD1 or TRBD2 (5 bases each). This CDR3 spans 17 amino acids. CDR1 and CDR2 (germline): SGHTA, FQGTGA. Trimming cost V 1 base and J 2 bases, with 14 bases left between them. The CDR3: CASSLSPWDGNTGELFF. CDR3 coding DNA: TGTGCCAGCAGCTTAAGTCCCTGGGACGGCAACACCGGGGAGCTGTTTTTT.